This T cell receptor (beta chain) was captured in a study of breast tumors, draining lymph nodes, adjacent tissues. Per germline, CDR1 SGHNT and CDR2 YENEEA. The V segment lost 1 base and the J segment 9 bases; nucleotides outside the gene matches: 8. The CDR3 sequence is 15 residues long. TCRdb redid the calling of the multiplex PCR reads with MiXCR, one entry per CDR3 protein. The sample carries 30,000 to 40,000 distinct CDR3 sequences, just over 35% recorded once. Sample share makes this clonotype medium-sized (0.01 to 0.1%). Material: breast tumor tissue. The chain carries TRBV11-3 and TRBJ2-1, with TRBD2 identical over 8 bases. The TCR was taken from a female donor with breast cancer. Some clones in this sample may be carry-over from other donors' samples. CDR3 loop: CASSLGGLAQGEQFF. The CDR3, as DNA: TGTGCCAGCAGCTTAGGAGGACTAGCACAGGGTGAGCAGTTCTTC.